What follows are 12 T cell receptor beta chains derived from one specimen sequenced in a study of cytomegalovirus exposure and HLA in healthy donors. Use of 60 Vbeta and 13 Jbeta primers characterized the PCR. The table came from immunoSEQ multiplex PCR; TCRdb's copy has only in-frame clones and leaves some out. The sample holds tens of thousands of clones; 70% to 85% are singletons and the top ten take 2.9%. Input material: PBMCs. These receptors were taken from a man between 50 and 59 years old in good health and CMV-seronegative.

The chain joins TRBV29-1 to TRBJ1-2, with D possibly being TRBD1 (5 bases). CDR3 size: 13 residues. Trimming left V 2 bases short and J 6 bases short, with 13 bases between. Looked up from germline, CDR1 is SQVTM and CDR2 is ANQGSEA. The CDR3 sequence is CSVEMQGLDGYTF. Here the CDR3 DNA reads TGCAGCGTTGAAATGCAGGGTCTGGATGGCTACACCTTC.

The chain combines TRBV5-8 with TRBJ2-1; D unresolved. The germline gives CDR1 SGHTS, CDR2 YDEGEE. The CDR3 runs 13 residues. V shed 1 base and J shed 8 bases, with 10 bases lying between them. The CDR3 is CASSLNVGHEQFF. Written as DNA, the CDR3 is TGTGCCAGCAGCTTGAATGTTGGGCATGAGCAGTTCTTC.

In its sample, this clone was seen a few times. The chain uses TRBV21-1 and TRBJ1-5. TRBV21-1 counts as a pseudogene. CDR3 size: 15 residues. The CDR3 DNA reads as TGTGCCAGCAGCAACTCGGGGGGGGGCAATCAGCCCCAGCATTTT. Protein sequence: CASSNSGGGNQPQHF.

This clone was counted a single time. The gene calls are TRBV4-1 and TRBJ2-5; D call uncertain. Germline assignment: CDR1 MGHRA and CDR2 YSYEKL. V was pared by 0 bases and J by 5 bases, with 10 bases between. The CDR3 extends over 14 amino acids. The CDR3 spells CASSQDPGLETQYF. CDR3 sequence (DNA): TGCGCCAGCAGCCAAGATCCGGGTTTGGAGACCCAGTACTTC.

The sample holds a few counts of this clone. This chain uses TRBV21-1 with TRBJ1-2; no check of the table's D call, TRBD1, against the DNA was made. TRBV21-1 is tagged as a pseudogene. This CDR3 comprises 15 residues. DNA for the CDR3: TGTGCCAGCAGCAAAGTGGGGCAGGGGGTTGATGGCTACACCTTC. Translating it yields CASSKVGQGVDGYTF.

V is TRBV14 and J is TRBJ1-1; D may be TRBD1 (6 bases). The CDR3 sequence is 15 residues long. Germline loops: CDR1 SGHDN, CDR2 FVKESK. Trimming pared 4 bases from V and 1 base from J, leaving 13 bases between. Written as DNA, the CDR3 is TGTGCCAGCAGCCTGGCTGGGGGGGCGAACACTGAAGCTTTCTTT. It yields the protein CASSLAGGANTEAFF.

In this sample, this clone turned up a few times. The genes are TRBV28 and TRBJ2-5; TRBD2 matches at 12 bases. J lost 4 bases, V lost 1 base, and 16 bases had no gene match. Germline values: CDR1 MDHEN, CDR2 SYDVKM. This CDR3 spans 20 amino acids. CDR3 coding DNA: TGTGCCAGCAGTTTATATGCCGGGGCTAGCGGGGGGGCTCGTTCAGAGACCCAGTACTTC. Translating it yields CASSLYAGASGGARSETQYF.

The chain is built from TRBV4-1 and TRBJ2-1, with 8 bases matching TRBD1. Per the germline V gene, CDR1 is MGHRA and CDR2 is YSYEKL. The CDR3 extends over 15 amino acids. Unmatched junction bases numbered 8, after V lost 3 bases and J lost 7 bases. The CDR3, as DNA: TGCGCCAGCAGCCACCCGGACAGGGCTTTTAATGAGCAGTTCTTC. Residues: CASSHPDRAFNEQFF.

A single count supports this clone. V and J are TRBV6-5 and TRBJ2-7; possible D gene TRBD2, 6 bases. Per the germline V gene, CDR1 is MNHEY and CDR2 is SVGAGI. Trimming stripped 6 bases from V and 4 bases from J, with 16 bases between. The CDR3 contains 14 residues. The CDR3 DNA sequence: TGTGCCAGCAGCACCGGAACTGGACTATACGAGCAGTACTTC. Protein sequence: CASSTGTGLYEQYF.

This chain links TRBV13 with TRBJ2-7; 8 bases align to TRBD1. Germline V gives CDR1 PRHDT, CDR2 FYEKMQ (reference sequence). This CDR3 region has 16 residues. Trimming removed 5 bases from V and 0 bases from J; junction bases left unmatched: 9. CDR3 DNA: TGTGCCAGCAGCCACAACAGGGGGGTCTTCTCCTACGAGCAGTACTTC. This translates into CASSHNRGVFSYEQYF.

The J gene is TRBJ2-5, the V gene TRBV19, with D possibly TRBD1 on 6 matching bases. Per the germline V gene, CDR1 is LNHDA and CDR2 is SQIVND (reference sequence). There are 14 residues in the CDR3. V was pared by 7 bases and J by 2 bases, with 14 bases between. The CDR3, as DNA: TGTGCCAGTACCCCCGGACAGAATCAAGAGACCCAGTACTTC. It codes for CASTPGQNQETQYF.

The CDR3 region is CASSSWMGTRIYEQYF. The CDR3 bases are TGTGCCAGCAGCTCCTGGATGGGGACTAGAATCTACGAGCAGTACTTC. The chain joins TRBV5-8 to TRBJ2-7, with 8 positions matching TRBD2. The CDR3 extends over 16 amino acids. J gave up 3 bases and V 3 bases, and 11 bases lay outside the gene matches. Germline CDR1 reads SGHTS; CDR2 reads YDEGEE. The full variable domain, in which reference TRBV5-8 and TRBJ2-7 provide the parts outside the CDR3, is EAGVTQSPTHLIKTRGQQATLRCSPISGHTSVYWYQQALGLGLQFLLWYDEGEERNRGNFPPRFSGRQFPNYSSELNVNALELEDSALYLCASSSWMGTRIYEQYFGPGTRLTVT.